These T cell receptor beta chains were read from a single sample in a study of blood T cell repertoires in COVID-19. Clones were read by immunoSEQ multiplex PCR, and TCRdb kept only the in-frame ones, dropping some. The table records 150,000 to 200,000 clones, 89% of them present only once. The source material was PBMCs or T cells enriched from blood (not recorded which). These receptors originate from a woman aged 18-29 years who had recovered from COVID-19. The CDR3 runs from the conserved cysteine through the conserved F or W. The D gene is left open where the match is weak. The size entry is marked missing in some rows and otherwise reads once, few, many or a size class.

J gene,V gene,clone size,D gene,CDR3 DNA,CDR3 protein
TRBJ2-3,TRBV5-6,-,TRBD2,TGTGCCAGCAGCTTGGGACTAGCGCTTAGCACAGATACGCAGTATTTT,CASSLGLALSTDTQYF
TRBJ2-1,TRBV7-3,once,TRBD1,TGTGCCAGCAGCGCGGACAGGGGTTCCTACAATGAGCAGTTCTTC,CASSADRGSYNEQFF
TRBJ2-3,TRBV12-5,-,TRBD2,TGTGCTAGTGCAGAGGGAGGGCCCGCAGATACGCAGTATTTT,CASAEGGPADTQYF
TRBJ2-1,TRBV27,-,TRBD2,TGTGCCAGCAGTTTAGTAGCGGGAGAATCCTACAATGAGCAGTTCTTC,CASSLVAGESYNEQFF
TRBJ2-5,TRBV19,once,TRBD2,TGTGCCAGTAGTATATGGCTAGCGGGGGAAGAGACCCAGTACTTC,CASSIWLAGEETQYF
TRBJ2-2,TRBV6-6,-,TRBD2,TGTGCCAGCAGTCGACTAGCGGCTTGGAACACCGGGGAGCTGTTTTTT,CASSRLAAWNTGELFF
TRBJ2-2,TRBV3-1/TRBV3-2,-,TRBD2,TGTGCCAGCGGCGGGACTAGCGGCACCGGGGAGCTGTTTTTT,CASGGTSGTGELFF
TRBJ2-7,TRBV28,-,TRBD2,TGTGCCAGCAGTTTTAGCGGGAGGGGCTACGAGCAGTACTTC,CASSFSGRGYEQYF
TRBJ1-2,TRBV28,-,-,TGTGCCAGCAGTCCCCCGTGGAGGGGTAACTATGGCTACACCTTC,CASSPPWRGNYGYTF
TRBJ2-7,TRBV6-2/TRBV6-3,-,TRBD1,TGTGCCAGCAGTACCCCGGGACAGGGATCCTACGAGCAGTACTTC,CASSTPGQGSYEQYF
TRBJ2-7,TRBV5-1,-,-,TGCGCCAGCAGCTTGACTAGTCTCAACGAGCAGTACTTC,CASSLTSLNEQYF
TRBJ2-7,TRBV10-3,-,TRBD2,TGTGCCATCAGTGAGTCTGGAGCGGGAGATGGGTACGAGCAGTACTTC,CAISESGAGDGYEQYF
TRBJ2-7,TRBV13,-,TRBD1,TGTGCCAGCAGCAGCCGTGGGACAGGGATTACCTACGAGCAGTACTTC,CASSSRGTGITYEQYF
TRBJ2-7,TRBV19,-,-,TGTGCCAGTAGTACCGGTTTTATGGGCCCCTACGAGCAGTACTTC,CASSTGFMGPYEQYF
TRBJ2-5,TRBV6-5,-,-,TGTGCCAGCAGCAGGGCACAAGAGACCCAGTACTTC,CASSRAQETQYF
TRBJ2-3,TRBV14,-,TRBD1,TGTGCCAGCAGCCCCCGACAGGGGGCTAGCACAGATACGCAGTATTTT,CASSPRQGASTDTQYF
TRBJ1-4,TRBV30,-,-,TGTGCCTGGAGAAGGCAGGGTTTAGAAAAACTGTTTTTT,CAWRRQGLEKLFF
TRBJ1-1,TRBV30,-,TRBD1,TGTGCCTGGAGTGTAGACAGGGAGAGCACTGAAGCTTTCTTT,CAWSVDRESTEAFF
TRBJ1-2,TRBV7-2,-,-,TGTGCCAGCAGCTTCCGCGTTTCGGGGGGAGGAGGTGGCTACACCTTC,CASSFRVSGGGGGYTF
TRBJ2-5,TRBV5-1,-,TRBD1,TGCGCCAGCAGCGGACGACAGGGGCAAGAGACCCAGTACTTC,CASSGRQGQETQYF
TRBJ2-7,TRBV15,-,TRBD1,TGTGCCACCAGAGCCGGGACAGGGGATCGTCTCGAGCAGTACTTC,CATRAGTGDRLEQYF
TRBJ2-7,TRBV5-6,-,TRBD1,TGTGCCAGCAGTTACTCGGGACAGGTCTCCTACGAGCAGTACTTC,CASSYSGQVSYEQYF
TRBJ1-1,TRBV11-2,-,-,TGTGCCAGCAGCTCCCGAAGGGGCTTTGAAGCTTTCTTT,CASSSRRGFEAFF
TRBJ1-2,TRBV28,-,-,TGTGCCAGCAGTTTAGACACCACCTATGGCTACACCTTC,CASSLDTTYGYTF
TRBJ2-3,TRBV28,-,-,TGTGCCAGCATGAGGTACTGGAACACAGATACGCAGTATTTT,CASMRYWNTDTQYF
TRBJ1-5,TRBV4-1,-,-,TGCGCCAGCAGCCCGGGGAGAAATCAGCCCCAGCATTTT,CASSPGRNQPQHF
TRBJ2-1,TRBV27,-,TRBD2,TGTGCCAGCAGTTCCGGGACTAGCGCCGTCAATGAGCAGTTCTTC,CASSSGTSAVNEQFF
TRBJ2-7,TRBV7-2,-,-,TGTGCCAGCGGTACTAGGGCCTTAAGCTCCTACGAGCAGTACTTC,CASGTRALSSYEQYF
TRBJ1-1,TRBV4-2,-,-,TGTGCCAGCAGCCCCCTGGCAGCGGGAATTGAAGCTTTCTTT,CASSPLAAGIEAFF
TRBJ2-7,TRBV5-1,-,TRBD1,TGCGCCAGCAGAGCTGCCGGGACAGGACTTGAGCAGTACTTC,CASRAAGTGLEQYF
TRBJ2-1,TRBV6-4,-,TRBD2,TGTGCCAGCAGTGACTCCACTAGCGGTAACAATGAGCAGTTCTTC,CASSDSTSGNNEQFF
TRBJ1-1,TRBV9,-,-,TGTGCCAGCAGCCCACACAACAGGTTAGACACTGAAGCTTTCTTT,CASSPHNRLDTEAFF
TRBJ2-7,TRBV5-1,-,TRBD2,TGCGCCAGCAGCTTCAAACTAGCGGGAGACGAGCAGTACTTC,CASSFKLAGDEQYF
TRBJ2-1,TRBV5-1,-,TRBD2,TGCGCCAGCAGCTTGGAACTAGCGGGATACAATGAGCAGTTCTTC,CASSLELAGYNEQFF
TRBJ1-1,TRBV12-3/TRBV12-4,-,-,TGTGCCAGCACCCAGACTGGGAACACTGAAGCTTTCTTT,CASTQTGNTEAFF
TRBJ2-6,TRBV28,-,-,TGTGCCAAGCTCGCGAGGCCTGCCCCCTCTGGGGCCAACGTCCTGACTTTC,CAKLARPAPSGANVLTF
TRBJ1-2,TRBV20-1,-,-,TGCAGTGCTAGTCCAGAGGATAGATCCTATGGCTACACCTTC,CSASPEDRSYGYTF
TRBJ2-1,TRBV10-3,-,-,TGTGCCATCAGTGAGTCTGACTCCTCCTACAATGAGCAGTTCTTC,CAISESDSSYNEQFF
TRBJ1-1,TRBV19,-,-,TGTGCCAGTAGTCAACTACAGGGGAACACTGAAGCTTTCTTT,CASSQLQGNTEAFF
TRBJ1-1,TRBV28,-,-,TGTGCCAGCAGTCTGCCACAGCACTTCACTGAAGCTTTCTTT,CASSLPQHFTEAFF
TRBJ1-5,TRBV27,-,-,TGTGCCAGCAGGTCGGGGAATCAGCCCCAGCATTTT,CASRSGNQPQHF
TRBJ2-1,TRBV5-1,-,TRBD1,TGCGCCAGCAGCTTAACAGGGGGCAACTACAATGAGCAGTTCTTC,CASSLTGGNYNEQFF
TRBJ2-3,TRBV5-1,-,TRBD1,TGCGCCAGCAGCTTGACAGGGGGCTTGGTAGATACGCAGTATTTT,CASSLTGGLVDTQYF
TRBJ2-5,TRBV3-1/TRBV3-2,-,TRBD2,TGTGCCAGCAGCGAGGGGCTAGCGGGAGAGACCCAGTACTTC,CASSEGLAGETQYF
TRBJ2-7,TRBV30,-,TRBD1,TGTGCCTGGAGTGCAGGGGGCTACGAGCAGTACTTC,CAWSAGGYEQYF
TRBJ2-3,TRBV5-4,-,-,TGTGCCAGCAGGGGGTCAGGGCAGCGCACAGATACGCAGTATTTT,CASRGSGQRTDTQYF